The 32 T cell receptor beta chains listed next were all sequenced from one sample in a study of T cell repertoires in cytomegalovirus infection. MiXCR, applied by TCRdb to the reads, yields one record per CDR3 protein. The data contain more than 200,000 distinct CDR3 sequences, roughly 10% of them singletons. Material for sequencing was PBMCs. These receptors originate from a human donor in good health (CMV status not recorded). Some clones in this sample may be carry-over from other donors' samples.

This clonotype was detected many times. CDR3 protein: CASRLSGLANQPQHF. CDR3 coding DNA: TGTGCCAGCAGGTTATCGGGACTGGCGAATCAGCCCCAGCATTTT. V usage is TRBV12-3 or TRBV12-4 and J usage is TRBJ1-5; tentatively, D is TRBD1 (5 bases). The CDR3 runs 15 residues. Trimming removed 6 bases from V and 4 bases from J, with 16 bases in between.

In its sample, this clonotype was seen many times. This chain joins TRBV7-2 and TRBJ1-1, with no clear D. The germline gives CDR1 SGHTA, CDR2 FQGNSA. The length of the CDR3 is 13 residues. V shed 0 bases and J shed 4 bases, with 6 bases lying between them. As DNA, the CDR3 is TGTGCCAGCAGCTTAGCGGGAGTCACTGAAGCTTTCTTT. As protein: CASSLAGVTEAFF.

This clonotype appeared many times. In DNA form, the CDR3 reads TGTGCCAGCAGCTTAGGGGTCTTGGGCGAGCAGTACTTC. It is translated as CASSLGVLGEQYF. The chain combines TRBV11-3 with TRBJ2-7, with D uncertain. The CDR3 consists of 13 residues. Germline V gene data show CDR1 as SGHNT and CDR2 as YENEEA. The ends were cut back, 1 base at V and 6 bases at J, with 10 bases in the middle.

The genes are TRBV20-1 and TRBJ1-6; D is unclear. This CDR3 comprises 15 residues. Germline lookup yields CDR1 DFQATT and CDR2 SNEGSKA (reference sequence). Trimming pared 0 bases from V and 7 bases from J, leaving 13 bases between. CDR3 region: CSAREANSINSPLHF. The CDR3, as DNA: TGCAGTGCTAGAGAGGCGAATTCGATAAATTCACCCCTCCACTTT.

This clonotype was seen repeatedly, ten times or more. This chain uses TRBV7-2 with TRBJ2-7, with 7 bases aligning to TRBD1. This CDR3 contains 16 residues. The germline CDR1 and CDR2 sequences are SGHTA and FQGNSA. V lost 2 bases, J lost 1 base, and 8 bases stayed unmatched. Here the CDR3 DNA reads TGTGCCAGCAGCTTAATTCAGGGGGACCCTTCCTACGAGCAGTACTTC. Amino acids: CASSLIQGDPSYEQYF. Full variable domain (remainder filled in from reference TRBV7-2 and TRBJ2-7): GAGVSQSPSNKVTEKGKDVELRCDPISGHTALYWYRQSLGQGLEFLIYFQGNSAPDKSGLPSDRFSAERTGGSVSTLTIQRTQQEDSAVYLCASSLIQGDPSYEQYFGPGTRLTVT.

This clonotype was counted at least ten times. The CDR3 coding sequence is TGTGCCAGCAGCTTGGGCCCCTCGCCAGATACGCAGTATTTT. Translating it yields CASSLGPSPDTQYF. The chain joins TRBV7-2 to TRBJ2-3; D remains unclear. Trimming shortened V by 3 bases and J by 4 bases, and 11 bases separated the two germline ends. From germline, CDR1 is SGHTA and CDR2 FQGNSA. The CDR3 sequence is 14 residues long.

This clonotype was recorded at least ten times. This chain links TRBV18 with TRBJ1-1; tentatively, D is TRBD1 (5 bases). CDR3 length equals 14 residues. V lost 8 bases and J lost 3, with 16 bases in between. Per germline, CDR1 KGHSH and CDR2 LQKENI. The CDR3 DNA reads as TGTGCCAGCGAGCGAGAGAGGGGTGACACTGAAGCTTTCTTT. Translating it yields CASERERGDTEAFF.

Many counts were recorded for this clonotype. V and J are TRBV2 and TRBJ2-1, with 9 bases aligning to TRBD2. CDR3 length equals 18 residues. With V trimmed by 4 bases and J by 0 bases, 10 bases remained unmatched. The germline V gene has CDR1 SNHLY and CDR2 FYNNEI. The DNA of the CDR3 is TGTGCCAGCAGTGGTGCTAAGGCGGGAGGGAGCTCCTACAATGAGCAGTTCTTC. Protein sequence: CASSGAKAGGSSYNEQFF. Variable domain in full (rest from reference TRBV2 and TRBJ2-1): EPEVTQTPSHQVTQMGQEVILRCVPISNHLYFYWYRQILGQKVEFLVSFYNNEISEKSEIFDDQFSVERPDGSNFTLKIRSTKLEDSAMYFCASSGAKAGGSSYNEQFFGPGTRLTVL.

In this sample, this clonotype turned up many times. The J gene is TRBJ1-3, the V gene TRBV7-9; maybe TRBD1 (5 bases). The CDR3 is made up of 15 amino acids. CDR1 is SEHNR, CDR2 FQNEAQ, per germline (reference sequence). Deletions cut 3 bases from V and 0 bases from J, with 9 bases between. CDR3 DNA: TGTGCCAGCAGCTTGACAGCTCTCTCTGGAAACACCATATATTTT. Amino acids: CASSLTALSGNTIYF.

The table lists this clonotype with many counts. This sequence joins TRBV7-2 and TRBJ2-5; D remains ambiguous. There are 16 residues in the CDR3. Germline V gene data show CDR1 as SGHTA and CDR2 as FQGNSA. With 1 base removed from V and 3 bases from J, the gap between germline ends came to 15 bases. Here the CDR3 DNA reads TGTGCCAGCAGCTTAGGTGGTGCGATTATAAAAGAGACCCAGTACTTC. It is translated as CASSLGGAIIKETQYF.

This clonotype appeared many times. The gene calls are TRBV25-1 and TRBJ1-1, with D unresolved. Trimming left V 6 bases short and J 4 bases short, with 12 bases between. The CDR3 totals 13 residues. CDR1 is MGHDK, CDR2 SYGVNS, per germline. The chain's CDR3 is CASRNREVTEAFF. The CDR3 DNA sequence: TGTGCCAGCAGAAATCGGGAGGTCACTGAAGCTTTCTTT.

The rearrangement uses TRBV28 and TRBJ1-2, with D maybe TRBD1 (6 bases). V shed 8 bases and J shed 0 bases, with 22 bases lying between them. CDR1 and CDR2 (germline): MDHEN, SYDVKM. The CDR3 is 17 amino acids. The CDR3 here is CASRRQAPSLSNYGYTF. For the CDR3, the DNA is TGTGCCAGCCGCAGACAGGCCCCTTCTCTTTCTAACTATGGCTACACCTTC.

CDR3 residues: CASSPIRGLKGDEQFF. CDR3 DNA sequence: TGCGCCAGCAGCCCCATCAGGGGGCTGAAGGGTGATGAGCAGTTCTTC. The gene calls are TRBV5-1 and TRBJ2-1; 8 bases map to TRBD1. The V and J ends lost 4 bases and 8 bases, in that order; junction bases with no gene match: 14. CDR3 length: 16 amino acids. CDR1 and CDR2 (germline): SGHRS, YFSETQ.

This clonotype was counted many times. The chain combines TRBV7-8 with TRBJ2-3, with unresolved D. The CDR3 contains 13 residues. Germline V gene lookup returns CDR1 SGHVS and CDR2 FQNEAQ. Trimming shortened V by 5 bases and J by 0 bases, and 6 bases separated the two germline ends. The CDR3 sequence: CASSTFSTDTQYF. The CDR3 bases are TGTGCCAGCAGCACCTTTAGCACAGATACGCAGTATTTT. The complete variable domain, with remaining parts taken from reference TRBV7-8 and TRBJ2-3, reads GAGVSQSPRYKVAKRGQDVALRCDPISGHVSLFWYQQALGQGPEFLTYFQNEAQLDKSGLPSDRFFAERPEGSVSTLKIQRTQQEDSAVYLCASSTFSTDTQYFGPGTRLTVL.

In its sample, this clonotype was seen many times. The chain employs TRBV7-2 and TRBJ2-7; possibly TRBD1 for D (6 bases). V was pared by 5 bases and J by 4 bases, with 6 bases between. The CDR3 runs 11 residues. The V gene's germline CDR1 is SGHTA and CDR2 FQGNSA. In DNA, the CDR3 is TGTGCCAGCAGCGACAGGTACGAGCAGTACTTC. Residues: CASSDRYEQYF.

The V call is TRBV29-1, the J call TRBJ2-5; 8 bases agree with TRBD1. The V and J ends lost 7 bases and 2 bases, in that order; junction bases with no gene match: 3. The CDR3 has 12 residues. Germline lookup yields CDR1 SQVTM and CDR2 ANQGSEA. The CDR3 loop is CSAYRGQETQYF. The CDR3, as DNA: TGCAGCGCGTACAGGGGGCAAGAGACCCAGTACTTC. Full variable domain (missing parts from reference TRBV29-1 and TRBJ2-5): SAVISQKPSRDICQRGTSLTIQCQVDSQVTMMFWYRQQPGQSLTLIATANQGSEATYESGFVIDKFPISRPNLTFSTLTVSNMSPEDSSIYLCSAYRGQETQYFGPGTRLLVL.

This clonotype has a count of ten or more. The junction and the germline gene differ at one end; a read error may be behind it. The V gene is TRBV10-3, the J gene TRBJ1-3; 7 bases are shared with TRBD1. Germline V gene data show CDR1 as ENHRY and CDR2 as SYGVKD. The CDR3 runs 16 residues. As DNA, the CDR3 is TGTGCCATCAGGGGGGACAGTCTCCGGGACGGAACCACCATATATTTT. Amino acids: CAIRGDSLRDGTTIYF.

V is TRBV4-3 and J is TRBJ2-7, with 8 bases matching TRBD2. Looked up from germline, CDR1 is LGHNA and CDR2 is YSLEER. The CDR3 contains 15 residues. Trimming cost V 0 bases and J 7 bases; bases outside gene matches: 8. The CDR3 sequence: CASSQDRLAGLEQYF. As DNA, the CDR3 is TGCGCCAGCAGCCAAGATAGGCTAGCGGGCCTGGAGCAGTACTTC.

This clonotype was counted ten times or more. This CDR3 is CASSFDGVGQPQHF. CDR3 bases: TGTGCCAGCAGTTTCGATGGGGTGGGTCAGCCCCAGCATTTT. V gene TRBV12-3 or TRBV12-4 combines with J gene TRBJ1-5; D call uncertain. The CDR3 runs to 14 residues. Trimming shortened V by 3 bases and J by 6 bases, and 12 bases separated the two germline ends.

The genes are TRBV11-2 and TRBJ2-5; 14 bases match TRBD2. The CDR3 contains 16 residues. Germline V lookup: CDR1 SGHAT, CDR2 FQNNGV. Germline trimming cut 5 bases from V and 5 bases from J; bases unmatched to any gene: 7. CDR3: CASSPRTSGRRETQYF. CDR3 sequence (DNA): TGTGCCAGCAGCCCCCGGACTAGCGGGAGGAGGGAGACCCAGTACTTC.

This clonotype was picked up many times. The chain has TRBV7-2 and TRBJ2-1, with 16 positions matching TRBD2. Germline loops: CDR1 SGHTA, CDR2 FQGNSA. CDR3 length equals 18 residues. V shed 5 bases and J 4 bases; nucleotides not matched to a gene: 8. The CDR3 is CASSSTGTSGRAYNEQFF. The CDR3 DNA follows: TGTGCCAGCAGCAGTACCGGGACTAGCGGGAGGGCGTACAATGAGCAGTTCTTC. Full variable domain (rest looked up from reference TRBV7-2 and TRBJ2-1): GAGVSQSPSNKVTEKGKDVELRCDPISGHTALYWYRQSLGQGLEFLIYFQGNSAPDKSGLPSDRFSAERTGGSVSTLTIQRTQQEDSAVYLCASSSTGTSGRAYNEQFFGPGTRLTVL.

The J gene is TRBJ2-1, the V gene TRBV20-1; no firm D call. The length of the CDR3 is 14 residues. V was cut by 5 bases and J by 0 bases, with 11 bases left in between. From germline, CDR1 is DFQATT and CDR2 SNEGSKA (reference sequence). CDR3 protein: CSAGDMSSYNEQFF. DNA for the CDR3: TGCAGTGCTGGGGATATGAGCTCCTACAATGAGCAGTTCTTC.

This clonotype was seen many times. DNA for the CDR3: TGTGCCAGCAGCTTGGACGACAGGGGTTCACCCCTCCACTTT. Translating gives CASSLDDRGSPLHF. This chain uses TRBV5-4 with TRBJ1-6, with 8 nucleotides matching TRBD1. V lost 0 bases and J lost 9; bases outside the gene matches: 2. CDR1 SGHNT and CDR2 YYREEE come from the germline V gene (reference sequence). The CDR3 totals 14 residues.

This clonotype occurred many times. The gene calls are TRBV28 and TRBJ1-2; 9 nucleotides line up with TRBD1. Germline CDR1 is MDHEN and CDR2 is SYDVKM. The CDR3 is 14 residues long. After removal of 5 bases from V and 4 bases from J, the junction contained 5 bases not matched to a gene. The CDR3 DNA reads TGTGCCAGCAGTCGATCGACAGGGGGCTATGGCTACACCTTC. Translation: CASSRSTGGYGYTF.

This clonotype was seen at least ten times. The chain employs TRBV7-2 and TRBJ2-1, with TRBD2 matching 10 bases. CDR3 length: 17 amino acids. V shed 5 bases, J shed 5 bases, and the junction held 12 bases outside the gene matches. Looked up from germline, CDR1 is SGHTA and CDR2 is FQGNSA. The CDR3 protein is CASSPIRLAGEDNEQFF. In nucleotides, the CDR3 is TGTGCCAGCAGCCCGATCCGTCTAGCGGGAGAGGACAATGAGCAGTTCTTC.

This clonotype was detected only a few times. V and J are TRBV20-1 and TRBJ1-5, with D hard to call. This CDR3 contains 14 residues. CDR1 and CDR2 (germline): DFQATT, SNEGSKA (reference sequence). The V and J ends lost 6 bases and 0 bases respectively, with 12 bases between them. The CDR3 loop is CSAKDGYSNQPQHF. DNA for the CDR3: TGCAGTGCAAAAGACGGGTATAGCAATCAGCCCCAGCATTTT.

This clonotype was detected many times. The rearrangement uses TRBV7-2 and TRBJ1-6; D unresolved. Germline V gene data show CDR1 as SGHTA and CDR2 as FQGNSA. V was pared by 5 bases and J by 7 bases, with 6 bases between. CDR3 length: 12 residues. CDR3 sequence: CASSLANSPLHF. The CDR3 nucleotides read TGTGCCAGCAGCCTGGCGAATTCACCCCTCCACTTT.

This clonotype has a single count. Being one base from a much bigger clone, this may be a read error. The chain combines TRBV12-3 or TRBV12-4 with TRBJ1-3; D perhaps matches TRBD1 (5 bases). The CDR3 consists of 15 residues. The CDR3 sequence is CASRTGRSSANTTYF. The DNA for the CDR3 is TGTGCCAGCAGGACGGGACGGAGTTCTGCAAACACCACATATTTT.

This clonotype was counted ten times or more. The CDR3 sequence: CASSPRASTESTETQYF. DNA for the CDR3: TGTGCCAGCAGCCCAAGGGCTAGCACTGAATCGACGGAGACCCAGTACTTC. The V and J genes are TRBV7-2 and TRBJ2-5, with a tentative D call TRBD2 (5 bases). Germline assignment: CDR1 SGHTA and CDR2 FQGNSA. This CDR3 region has 17 residues. V lost 5 bases and J lost 5, with 24 bases in between.

In DNA, the CDR3 is TGTGCCAGTATCCCCGGGCCTTGGGGCACTGAAGCTTTCTTT. Its translation is CASIPGPWGTEAFF. This chain links TRBV19 with TRBJ1-1; D gene unclear. The CDR3 is made up of 14 amino acids. V was pared by 7 bases and J by 4 bases, with 16 bases between. Germline CDR1 and CDR2: LNHDA and SQIVND (reference sequence).

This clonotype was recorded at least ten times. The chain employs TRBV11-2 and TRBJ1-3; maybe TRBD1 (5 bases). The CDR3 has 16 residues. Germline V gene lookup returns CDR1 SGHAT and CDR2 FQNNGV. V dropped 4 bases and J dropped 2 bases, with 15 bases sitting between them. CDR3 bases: TGTGCCAGCAGCTCATTGAACCGGGGGGCTGGAAACACCATATATTTT. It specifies CASSSLNRGAGNTIYF.

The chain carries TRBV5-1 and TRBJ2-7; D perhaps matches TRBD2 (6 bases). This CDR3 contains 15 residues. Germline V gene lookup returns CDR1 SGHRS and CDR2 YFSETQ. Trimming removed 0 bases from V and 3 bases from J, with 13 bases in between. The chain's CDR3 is CASSLVGGKVYEQYF. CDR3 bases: TGCGCCAGCAGCTTGGTCGGGGGAAAGGTCTACGAGCAGTACTTC.